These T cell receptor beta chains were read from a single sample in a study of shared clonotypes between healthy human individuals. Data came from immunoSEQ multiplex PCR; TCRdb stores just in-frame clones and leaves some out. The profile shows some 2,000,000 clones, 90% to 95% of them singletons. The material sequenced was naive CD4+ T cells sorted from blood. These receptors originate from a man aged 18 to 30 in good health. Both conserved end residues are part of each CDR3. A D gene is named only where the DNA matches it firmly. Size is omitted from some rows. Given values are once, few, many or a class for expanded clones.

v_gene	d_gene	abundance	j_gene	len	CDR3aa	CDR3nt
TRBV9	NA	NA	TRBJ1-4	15	CASSVGAGLGEKLFF	TGTGCCAGCAGCGTAGGTGCAGGGCTTGGCGAAAAACTGTTTTTT
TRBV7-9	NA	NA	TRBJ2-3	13	CASRPMNGDTQYF	TGTGCCAGCAGACCCATGAACGGGGATACGCAGTATTTT
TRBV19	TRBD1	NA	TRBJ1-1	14	CASRAGGARTEAFF	TGTGCCAGTAGGGCAGGGGGCGCGAGGACTGAAGCTTTCTTT
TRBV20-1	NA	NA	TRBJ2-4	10	CSAGRDIQYF	TGCAGTGCTGGACGGGACATTCAGTACTTC
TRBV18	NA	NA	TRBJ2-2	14	CASSPPWDAGELFF	TGTGCCAGCTCACCACCGTGGGACGCCGGGGAGCTGTTTTTT
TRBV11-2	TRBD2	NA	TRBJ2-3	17	CASSLRVSGGALDTQYF	TGTGCCAGCAGCTTGCGAGTTAGCGGGGGGGCCTTAGATACGCAGTATTTT
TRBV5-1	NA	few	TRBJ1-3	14	CASSSQGSGNTIYF	TGCGCCAGCAGCTCCCAGGGATCTGGAAACACCATATATTTT
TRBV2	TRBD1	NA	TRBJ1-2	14	CASSMDRGAYGYTF	TGTGCCAGCAGCATGGACAGGGGTGCCTATGGCTACACCTTC
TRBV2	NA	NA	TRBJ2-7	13	CASQNLARYEQYF	TGTGCCAGCCAGAATCTAGCGAGGTACGAGCAGTACTTC
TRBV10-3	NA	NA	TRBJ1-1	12	CAISGTATEAFF	TGTGCCATCAGTGGGACAGCTACTGAAGCTTTCTTT
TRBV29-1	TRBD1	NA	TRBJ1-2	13	CSGSDRAWDGYTF	TGCAGCGGTTCCGACAGGGCGTGGGATGGCTACACCTTC
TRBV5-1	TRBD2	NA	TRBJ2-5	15	CASSLVAGQQETQYF	TGCGCCAGCAGCTTGGTAGCGGGCCAGCAAGAGACCCAGTACTTC
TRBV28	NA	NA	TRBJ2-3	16	CASSLVGTVWGNTQYF	TGTGCCAGCAGTTTGGTGGGGACCGTCTGGGGGAATACGCAGTATTTT
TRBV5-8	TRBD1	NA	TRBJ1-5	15	CASRRGTVDHQPQHF	TGTGCCAGCAGGCGAGGGACAGTGGACCATCAGCCCCAGCATTTT
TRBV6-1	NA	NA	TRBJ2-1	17	CASSDWALGGSYNEQFF	TGTGCCAGCAGTGATTGGGCCCTTGGAGGGAGCTACAATGAGCAGTTCTTC
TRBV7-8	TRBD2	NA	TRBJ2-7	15	CASSTLTSAFYEQYF	TGTGCCAGCAGCACGCTGACTAGCGCCTTCTACGAGCAGTACTTC
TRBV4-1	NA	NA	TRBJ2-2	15	CASRWDGDYTGELFF	TGCGCCAGCAGGTGGGACGGAGATTACACCGGGGAGCTGTTTTTT
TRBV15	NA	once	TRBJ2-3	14	CATSSLGSTDTQYF	TGTGCCACCAGCAGCCTGGGTAGCACAGATACGCAGTATTTT
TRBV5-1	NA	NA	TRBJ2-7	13	CASSLEQGNEQYF	TGCGCCAGCAGCTTGGAACAGGGTAACGAGCAGTACTTC
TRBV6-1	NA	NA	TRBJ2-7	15	CASSVSTPSSYEQYF	TGTGCCAGCAGTGTTTCGACACCGAGCTCCTACGAGCAGTACTTC
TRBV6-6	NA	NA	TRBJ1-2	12	CASARRNYGYTF	TGTGCCAGCGCCCGGCGTAACTATGGCTACACCTTC
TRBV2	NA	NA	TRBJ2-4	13	CASRGTVQNIQYF	TGTGCCAGCAGGGGGACCGTCCAAAACATTCAGTACTTC
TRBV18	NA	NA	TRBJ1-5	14	CASSPPGSNQPQHF	TGTGCCAGCTCACCACCCGGTAGCAATCAGCCCCAGCATTTT
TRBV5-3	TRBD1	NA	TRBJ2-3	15	CARSTEGQGADTQYF	TGTGCCAGAAGCACGGAGGGACAGGGGGCAGATACGCAGTATTTT
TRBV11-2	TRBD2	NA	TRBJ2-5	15	CASSSPRTSLETQYF	TGTGCCAGCAGCTCCCCAAGGACTAGCCTAGAGACCCAGTACTTC
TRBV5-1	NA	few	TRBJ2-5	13	CASSLGQEETQYF	TGCGCCAGCAGCTTGGGACAGGAAGAGACCCAGTACTTC
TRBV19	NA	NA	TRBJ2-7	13	CASSPLGIPEQYF	TGTGCCAGTAGTCCACTAGGCATCCCCGAGCAGTACTTC
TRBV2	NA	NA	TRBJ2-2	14	CASSDDPGVGELFF	TGTGCCAGCAGTGATGATCCAGGGGTCGGGGAGCTGTTTTTT
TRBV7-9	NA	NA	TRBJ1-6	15	CASRPGGGNNSPLHF	TGTGCCAGCAGGCCCGGGGGAGGGAATAATTCACCCCTCCACTTT